Below are 32 T cell receptor beta chains sequenced from a single sample in a study of PD-1 blockade in classical Hodgkin lymphoma. Relapse after autologous stem cell transplantation occurred in every patient, and brentuximab vedotin exposure varied. The assay was immunoSEQ multiplex PCR, and TCRdb's table has in-frame clones only and misses some. This table holds about 24,000 clones, about four fifths found once. The source material was peripheral blood mononuclear cells (PBMCs), sampled before the second cycle of nivolumab. The origin of the receptors is a human donor with classical Hodgkin lymphoma.

The V call is TRBV7-9, the J call TRBJ2-3, with 7 positions matching TRBD2. The germline gives CDR1 SEHNR, CDR2 FQNEAQ (reference sequence). The junction had 6 bases not matched to a gene; V was cut back by 1 base and J by 5 bases. CDR3 length: 15 residues. CDR3 protein: CASSLGDYSRDTQYF. The CDR3 DNA sequence: TGTGCCAGCAGCTTAGGGGACTACTCCCGAGATACGCAGTATTTT.

The J gene is TRBJ2-2, the V gene TRBV5-5, with 9 bases aligning to TRBD1. The V segment lost 3 bases and the J segment 0 bases; nucleotides outside the gene matches: 6. Germline V gives CDR1 SGHKS, CDR2 YYEKEE (reference sequence). CDR3 size: 17 residues. The CDR3 nucleotides are TGTGCCAGCAGCTGGAAGGGACAGGGAACGAACACCGGGGAGCTGTTTTTT. Amino acids: CASSWKGQGTNTGELFF.

This clone appeared a single time. The V gene is TRBV5-1, the J gene TRBJ2-5, with 7 bases matching TRBD1. Germline CDR1 is SGHRS and CDR2 is YFSETQ. This CDR3 region has 17 residues. Trimming removed 0 bases from V and 0 bases from J; junction bases left unmatched: 8. The CDR3 sequence: CASSLGDWTGHQETQYF. For the CDR3, the DNA is TGCGCCAGCAGCTTGGGAGACTGGACAGGACACCAAGAGACCCAGTACTTC.

The chain has TRBV7-8 and TRBJ2-7; 7 nucleotides match TRBD2. From germline, CDR1 is SGHVS and CDR2 FQNEAQ. The V gene end was trimmed by 5 bases and the J gene end by 2 bases; junction bases not matched to a gene: 3. The CDR3 consists of 13 residues. CDR3 protein: CASSPTSPYEQYF. CDR3 in DNA: TGTGCCAGCAGCCCGACTAGCCCCTACGAGCAGTACTTC.

The rearrangement uses TRBV6-5 and TRBJ2-7, with D perhaps being TRBD1 or TRBD2 (6 bases each). The CDR3 runs 15 residues. The V and J ends lost 6 bases and 6 bases respectively, with 21 bases between them. Germline values: CDR1 MNHEY, CDR2 SVGAGI. The CDR3 bases are TGTGCCAGCAGCACCGGGGGTGGGGGGCGCGTCGAGCAGTACTTC. Translated, it gives CASSTGGGGRVEQYF.

This clone was recorded only once. The chain recombines TRBV2 with TRBJ2-1; D perhaps matches TRBD2 (5 bases). Trimming took 6 bases from V and 5 from J, leaving 8 bases between them. The CDR3 consists of 12 residues. CDR1 and CDR2 from the germline V gene are SNHLY and FYNNEI. CDR3 nucleotide sequence: TGTGCCAGCAGCCGGACTCACAATGAGCAGTTCTTC. This sequence encodes CASSRTHNEQFF. The complete variable domain, with remaining parts taken from reference TRBV2 and TRBJ2-1, reads EPEVTQTPSHQVTQMGQEVILRCVPISNHLYFYWYRQILGQKVEFLVSFYNNEISEKSEIFDDQFSVERPDGSNFTLKIRSTKLEDSAMYFCASSRTHNEQFFGPGTRLTVL.

The chain couples TRBV27 to TRBJ1-2; 8 bases match TRBD1. Germline lookup yields CDR1 MNHEY and CDR2 SMNVEV (reference sequence). V was pared by 1 base and J by 4 bases, with 5 bases of the junction left unmatched. The CDR3 contains 15 residues. The CDR3 DNA sequence: TGTGCCAGCAGTTTATACCCAGGGGGCGGCTATGGCTACACCTTC. Amino acid sequence: CASSLYPGGGYGYTF.

This chain uses TRBV6-1 with TRBJ2-7; D call uncertain. The CDR3 loop spans 12 amino acids. V was shortened by 1 base and J by 7 bases, with 8 bases between the two germline ends. Germline V lookup: CDR1 MNHNS, CDR2 SASEGT. CDR3 nucleotide sequence: TGTGCCAGCAGTGAAGTTCTTTCGGAGCAGTACTTC. Its translation: CASSEVLSEQYF.

The chain couples TRBV6-1 to TRBJ1-3; D gene uncertain. Germline V gene data show CDR1 as MNHNS and CDR2 as SASEGT. Between the trimmed V and J ends, which lost 3 bases and 0 bases, there was a span of 15 bases. This CDR3 region has 17 residues. The CDR3 sequence is CASSDSGVFNSGNTIYF. CDR3 nucleotide sequence: TGTGCCAGCAGTGATTCGGGAGTGTTTAACTCTGGAAACACCATATATTTT.

The V gene is TRBV7-8, the J gene TRBJ2-1; D is possibly TRBD1 or TRBD2 (5 bases each). The CDR3 has 14 amino acids. V gave up 2 bases and J gave up 5 bases, with 10 bases separating them. CDR1 and CDR2 (germline): SGHVS, FQNEAQ. DNA of the CDR3: TGTGCCAGCAGCTTAAGGGGACCGAACAATGAGCAGTTCTTC. Its translation is CASSLRGPNNEQFF. Full variable domain (rest looked up from reference TRBV7-8 and TRBJ2-1): GAGVSQSPRYKVAKRGQDVALRCDPISGHVSLFWYQQALGQGPEFLTYFQNEAQLDKSGLPSDRFFAERPEGSVSTLKIQRTQQEDSAVYLCASSLRGPNNEQFFGPGTRLTVL.

The sample holds a few counts of this clone. The V call is TRBV2, the J call TRBJ2-7; 8 nucleotides line up with TRBD1. V dropped 6 bases and J dropped 0; count of bases not matched to a gene: 7. Germline CDR1 is SNHLY and CDR2 is FYNNEI. The CDR3 is 15 amino acids. The CDR3 sequence: CASRDRTGLSYEQYF. CDR3 sequence (DNA): TGTGCCAGCAGGGACAGGACAGGGCTCTCCTACGAGCAGTACTTC.

CDR3 sequence reads: CAISTKGGTDTQYF. The CDR3 nucleotides are TGTGCCATCAGTACGAAGGGAGGCACAGATACGCAGTATTTT. The rearrangement joins TRBV10-3 to TRBJ2-3; D might be TRBD2 (5 bases). CDR1 and CDR2 (germline): ENHRY, SYGVKD. This CDR3 is 14 amino acids long. The germline V and J ends were trimmed by 5 bases and 1 base, with 10 bases remaining between them.

The chain combines TRBV4-2 with TRBJ1-1; D gene unclear. CDR3 length: 18 amino acids. Trimming removed 5 bases at V and 1 base at J, with 23 bases between. Germline V gene lookup returns CDR1 LGHNA and CDR2 YNFKEQ. CDR3 sequence: CASSGRSWRSGQNTEAFF. DNA of the CDR3: TGTGCCAGCAGCGGACGGTCGTGGAGAAGCGGTCAGAACACTGAAGCTTTCTTT.

In its sample, this clone was seen a few times. The chain uses TRBV5-5 and TRBJ1-1; tentative D call: TRBD1 (5 bases). The CDR3 runs to 15 residues. Germline CDR1 and CDR2: SGHKS and YYEKEE (reference sequence). Deletions cut 0 bases from V and 1 base from J, with 10 bases between. The CDR3 sequence is CASSLAAGSNTEAFF. DNA of the CDR3: TGTGCCAGCAGCTTGGCCGCAGGGTCGAACACTGAAGCTTTCTTT.

The rearrangement links TRBV28 to TRBJ2-2; 8 bases match TRBD1. CDR3 length equals 14 residues. V gave up 5 bases and J gave up 4 bases; unmatched junction bases: 3. CDR1 MDHEN and CDR2 SYDVKM come from the germline V gene. The CDR3 region is CASSRRGLTGELFF. The DNA for the CDR3 is TGTGCCAGCAGTCGCAGGGGGCTCACCGGGGAGCTGTTTTTT. Filled out from reference TRBV28 and TRBJ2-2, the complete variable domain reads DVKVTQSSRYLVKRTGEKVFLECVQDMDHENMFWYRQDPGLGLRLIYFSYDVKMKEKGDIPEGYSVSREKKERFSLILESASTNQTSMYLCASSRRGLTGELFFGEGSRLTVL.

The chain joins TRBV18 to TRBJ2-7, with 10 bases lining up with TRBD1. This CDR3 is 11 amino acids long. Germline CDR1 and CDR2: KGHSH and LQKENI. The J segment lost 11 bases and the V segment lost 6 bases, leaving 4 bases of the junction unmatched. In nucleotides, the CDR3 is TGTGCCAGCTCGCCCGGACAGGGGGAGTACTTC. As protein: CASSPGQGEYF.

The sample holds a few counts of this clone. The chain recombines TRBV19 with TRBJ1-5; 7 nucleotides line up with TRBD1. The V gene's germline CDR1 is LNHDA and CDR2 SQIVND (reference sequence). The CDR3 runs 14 residues. V lost 5 bases, J lost 5 bases, and 6 bases stayed unmatched. In nucleotides, the CDR3 is TGTGCCAGTAGTTCTGGACAGGCCCATCAGCCCCAGCATTTT. This encodes CASSSGQAHQPQHF.

This clone was counted only a few times. The sample contains more than one DNA sequence encoding this CDR3. The chain recombines TRBV5-1 with TRBJ1-5; no reliable D call. Trimming removed 0 bases from V and 2 bases from J, with 6 bases in between. CDR3 length: 14 residues. Germline assignment: CDR1 SGHRS and CDR2 YFSETQ. CDR3 DNA sequence: TGCGCCAGCAGCTTGGGAGGTGGCAATCAGCCCCAGCATTTT. Amino acid sequence: CASSLGGGNQPQHF.

The V and J genes are TRBV5-1 and TRBJ2-1; tentative D call: TRBD2 (6 bases). Germline lookup yields CDR1 SGHRS and CDR2 YFSETQ. The length of the CDR3 is 17 residues. The V end was cut by 4 bases, the J end by 0 bases, with 17 bases between. DNA for the CDR3: TGCGCCAGCAGCCGGACGGTGATGGGGGGCTCCTACAATGAGCAGTTCTTC. This encodes CASSRTVMGGSYNEQFF.

V usage is TRBV19 and J usage is TRBJ1-5; D gene unclear. The V end lost 2 bases, the J end lost 1 base, and 0 bases lay between the germline ends. The CDR3 spans 12 residues. CDR1 is LNHDA, CDR2 SQIVND, per germline (reference sequence). The CDR3 DNA sequence: TGTGCCAGTAGTATAAGCAATCAGCCCCAGCATTTT. Translated: CASSISNQPQHF.

This clone was seen more than once but under ten times. The V and J genes are TRBV21-1 and TRBJ2-7. TRBV21-1 is a pseudogene locus. The CDR3 runs 9 residues. The CDR3 protein is CASSDEQYF. CDR3 nucleotides: TGTGCCAGCAGCGACGAGCAGTACTTC.

The genes are TRBV5-8 and TRBJ1-2; the D gene is possibly TRBD1 (6 bases). Germline loops: CDR1 SGHTS, CDR2 YDEGEE. CDR3 length: 14 amino acids. V was cut by 0 bases and J by 8 bases, with 14 bases left in between. Here the CDR3 reads CASSLAQGRGGYTF. The CDR3 coding sequence is TGTGCCAGCAGCTTGGCTCAGGGGAGGGGAGGCTACACCTTC. Complete variable domain (other parts from reference TRBV5-8 and TRBJ1-2): EAGVTQSPTHLIKTRGQQATLRCSPISGHTSVYWYQQALGLGLQFLLWYDEGEERNRGNFPPRFSGRQFPNYSSELNVNALELEDSALYLCASSLAQGRGGYTFGSGTRLTVV.

This clone has a handful of counts. The chain employs TRBV7-9 and TRBJ1-1; D perhaps matches TRBD1 (6 bases). V was pared by 5 bases and J by 5 bases, with 9 bases between. Germline CDR1 SEHNR, CDR2 FQNEAQ (reference sequence). The CDR3 length is 12 residues. CDR3 in DNA: TGTGCCAGCAGCCAGGGGCAAACTGAAGCTTTCTTT. Protein: CASSQGQTEAFF.

The rearrangement links TRBV28 to TRBJ1-3, with D unclear. Germline CDR1 reads MDHEN; CDR2 reads SYDVKM. V was cut by 6 bases and J by 0 bases, with 9 bases left in between. This CDR3 comprises 14 residues. The CDR3 nucleotides read TGTGCCAGCAGCGAACAGCGCTCTGGAAACACCATATATTTT. It translates to CASSEQRSGNTIYF.

The chain has TRBV11-2 and TRBJ1-2; 10 nucleotides line up with TRBD1. The CDR3 is 16 amino acids. Germline V CDR1 and CDR2: SGHAT, FQNNGV. The junction had 5 bases not matched to a gene; V was cut back by 0 bases and J by 4 bases. The CDR3: CASSLETGGSGYGYTF. DNA of the CDR3: TGTGCCAGCAGCTTAGAGACAGGGGGCTCTGGCTATGGCTACACCTTC.

The V call is TRBV7-8, the J call TRBJ2-5; 9 bases agree with TRBD1. Trimming removed 2 bases from V and 5 bases from J; junction bases left unmatched: 6. The germline gives CDR1 SGHVS, CDR2 FQNEAQ. CDR3 length: 15 residues. CDR3 region: CASSLRTGVTETQYF. Here the CDR3 DNA reads TGTGCCAGCAGCTTACGGACAGGGGTCACGGAGACCCAGTACTTC.

This clone showed up just once. CDR3 sequence reads: CASLVTSGYYNEQFF. The CDR3 DNA is TGTGCCAGCCTGGTCACTAGCGGGTATTACAATGAGCAGTTCTTC. The chain couples TRBV5-5 to TRBJ2-1; TRBD2 agrees at 9 bases. V lost 7 bases to trimming and J lost 4 bases; unmatched junction nucleotides: 9. This CDR3 has 15 amino acids. The V gene's germline CDR1 is SGHKS and CDR2 YYEKEE (reference sequence).

This rearrangement joins TRBV28 to TRBJ2-7; TRBD2 aligns across 7 bases. This CDR3 is 17 amino acids long. With 2 bases clipped from V and 6 bases from J, the junction kept 16 bases outside the gene matches. CDR1 and CDR2 (germline): MDHEN, SYDVKM. The CDR3 sequence: CASSLRDPLAERLEQYF. The CDR3 coding sequence is TGTGCCAGCAGTTTACGAGACCCGCTAGCGGAGAGACTCGAGCAGTACTTC.

This chain links TRBV2 with TRBJ2-7; D call uncertain. This CDR3 has 15 amino acids. In germline, CDR1 is SNHLY, CDR2 FYNNEI. Trimming took 3 bases from V and 6 from J, leaving 18 bases between them. CDR3 sequence: CASSDESTDTIEQYF. In DNA, the CDR3 is TGTGCCAGCAGTGACGAGTCTACAGATACTATCGAGCAGTACTTC.

The chain has TRBV5-6 and TRBJ1-1; 7 nucleotides line up with TRBD1. The CDR3 runs to 17 residues. CDR1 and CDR2 from the germline V gene are SGHDT and YYEEEE. The J segment lost 3 bases and the V segment lost 0 bases, leaving 11 bases of the junction unmatched. The CDR3 region is CASSLVLRGRRDTEAFF. The CDR3 bases are TGTGCCAGCAGCTTGGTCTTGAGGGGGCGCCGGGACACTGAAGCTTTCTTT. The full variable domain, completed using reference TRBV5-6 and TRBJ1-1, is DAGVTQSPTHLIKTRGQQVTLRCSPKSGHDTVSWYQQALGQGPQFIFQYYEEEERQRGNFPDRFSGHQFPNYSSELNVNALLLGDSALYLCASSLVLRGRRDTEAFFGQGTRLTVV.

The J gene is TRBJ2-4, the V gene TRBV11-3; the match to TRBD1 covers 7 bases. Germline V gene sequence: CDR1 SGHNT, CDR2 YENEEA. This CDR3 comprises 14 residues. J gave up 6 bases and V 5 bases, and 7 bases lay outside the gene matches. CDR3 DNA sequence: TGTGCCAGCAGCCCCGGACAGGTTTTAAACATTCAGTACTTC. Amino acids: CASSPGQVLNIQYF. The full variable domain, its missing parts supplied by reference TRBV11-3 and TRBJ2-4, is EAGVVQSPRYKIIEKKQPVAFWCNPISGHNTLYWYLQNLGQGPELLIRYENEEAVDDSQLPKDRFSAERLKGVDSTLKIQPAELGDSAVYLCASSPGQVLNIQYFGAGTRLSVL.

The V and J genes are TRBV19 and TRBJ1-3; no firm D call. Germline V lookup: CDR1 LNHDA, CDR2 SQIVND (reference sequence). The ends were cut back, 6 bases at V and 0 bases at J, with 9 bases in the middle. The CDR3 contains 14 residues. The CDR3 DNA reads TGTGCCAGTAGAGATACGTACTCTGGAAACACCATATATTTT. Translating gives CASRDTYSGNTIYF.